This T cell receptor beta chain appears in the sequencing data of a study of human T cells and chemical hapten exposure. CDR3 length: 14 amino acids. Per germline, CDR1 SGHRS and CDR2 YFSETQ. V lost 3 bases to trimming and J lost 4 bases, with 13 bases between them. TCRdb processed the RACE reads anew with MiXCR; each CDR3 protein has one entry. The table includes just under 65,000 distinct CDR3 sequences, about 10% detected once. This clonotype showed up many times. Time point in this sample: patch test 3, about 24 weeks after DPC sensitization. Indicated treatment: therapeutic diphenylcyclopropenone sensitization with weekly scalp DPC.

The sequence was collected from a woman aged 25 to 39 with alopecia areata. Some clones in this sample may be carry-over from other donors' samples. Material: whole blood, obtained in connection with sensitization to the hapten diphenylcyclopropenone (DPC). The chain employs TRBV5-1 and TRBJ1-1; no firm D call. CDR3 sequence: CASSSDVWGTEAFF. The CDR3 region has the DNA TGCGCCAGCAGCTCGGACGTATGGGGCACTGAAGCTTTCTTT.